The TCR beta chain under discussion was sequenced for a study of Ad26.COV2.S vaccination and SARS-CoV-2 variants. Study summary: COV1001, an Ad26.COV2.S trial, supplied this vaccine-arm donor. The vaccine Ad26.COV2.S was put into the muscle once, or twice with 56 days between.

The CDR3 consists of 15 residues. V was pared by 0 bases and J by 1 base, with 0 bases of the junction left unmatched. Germline CDR1 is LGHDT and CDR2 is YNNKEL (reference sequence). Findings and limits, study-wide: Analyses of TCR breadth and depth may have underestimated total T cell responses.

Sequencing was performed with immunoSEQ multiplex PCR; in TCRdb, only in-frame clones are kept and a portion is missing. The repertoire includes roughly 380,000 clones, roughly 90% of them detected once, and roughly 4% sits in the top ten. The treatment is: 15 to 20 received Ad26.COV2.S at low or high dose, single or two shots; about 5 received placebo; per-sample allocation not given. Sampling occurred on day 63 after the first vaccine or placebo injection. This clone was seen just once. Its antigen is undetermined. The sequence came from a person between 18 and 59 years old who received the Ad26.COV2.S COVID-19 vaccine or a placebo. Sequenced here: peripheral blood, sampled in a trial of Ad26.COV2.S vaccine versus placebo. The rearrangement uses TRBV3-1 (or the pseudogene TRBV3-2) and TRBJ1-1; TRBD1 aligns across 9 bases. The CDR3 DNA reads TGTGCCAGCAGCCAAGAGGACAGGGGGAACACTGAAGCTTTCTTT. It encodes CASSQEDRGNTEAFF.